The subject of this entry is one T cell receptor beta chain. This sample is part of a study of blood T cell repertoires in COVID-19. Study at large: Samples came from the United States, Italy and Spain, spanning acute and convalescent COVID-19.

The ends were cut back, 1 base at V and 4 bases at J, with 14 bases in the middle. The CDR3 has 16 residues. The V gene's germline CDR1 is MNHEY and CDR2 SVGEGT. In the authors' workflow: Amplifying reference gene primers gave estimates of nucleated cell counts. TCRdb's copy holds only in-frame clones and misses some; the assay was immunoSEQ multiplex PCR. V and J calls and clone size follow that table, whereas D and trimming were derived from the DNA. Of more than 90,000 clones in the sample, approximately 77% were seen once. This sequence was found in an elderly woman with acute or convalescent COVID-19. V and J are TRBV6-2 or TRBV6-3 and TRBJ1-3; D is ambiguous. Sequenced input: peripheral blood. In DNA form, the CDR3 reads TGTGCCAGCAGTTACTTTTCCGCCAGGTCCGGAAACACCATATATTTT. Its translation: CASSYFSARSGNTIYF.